The next 30 T cell receptor beta chains were all read from a single sample in a study of T cell responses to AZD1222 COVID-19 vaccine. TCRdb keeps only in-frame clones here, not all; method: immunoSEQ multiplex PCR. Altogether 120,000 or so clones are present, 90% being singletons, with the ten largest covering roughly 4.4%. Sequencing used peripheral blood, obtained on day 0 of MenACWY control vaccination. Receptors originate from an adult in good health.

The V and J genes are TRBV7-2 and TRBJ2-2; 8 bases line up with TRBD1. In germline, CDR1 is SGHTA, CDR2 FQGNSA. V dropped 5 bases and J dropped 1; count of bases not matched to a gene: 6. This CDR3 comprises 16 residues. CDR3 nucleotides: TGTGCCAGCAGCGCCCAGGGGGCCGGGAACACCGGGGAGCTGTTTTTT. Translation: CASSAQGAGNTGELFF. Supplemented by reference TRBV7-2 and TRBJ2-2, the full variable domain reads GAGVSQSPSNKVTEKGKDVELRCDPISGHTALYWYRQSLGQGLEFLIYFQGNSAPDKSGLPSDRFSAERTGGSVSTLTIQRTQQEDSAVYLCASSAQGAGNTGELFFGEGSRLTVL.

CDR3 sequence (DNA): TGTGCCAGCAGCTCCCCATATAGACCGCAGAGGGTTGCCTACAATGAGCAGTTCTTC. As protein: CASSSPYRPQRVAYNEQFF. V is TRBV7-2 and J is TRBJ2-1, with D possibly matching TRBD2 (5 bases). CDR1 is SGHTA, CDR2 FQGNSA, per germline. The CDR3 spans 19 residues. The V end was cut by 4 bases, the J end by 2 bases, with 24 bases between.

The table lists this clone with a few counts. The V call is TRBV11-3, the J call TRBJ2-3; perhaps TRBD2 as D (6 bases). This CDR3 region has 17 residues. Trimming cost V 1 base and J 2 bases, with 16 bases left between them. Germline V CDR1 and CDR2: SGHNT, YENEEA. The DNA of the CDR3 is TGTGCCAGCAGCTTAGGGGACGGGGGTCTTCACACAGATACGCAGTATTTT. This codes for CASSLGDGGLHTDTQYF.

The CDR3 nucleotides read TGTGCCAGCAGCTTAGAGCCCTCAGGGGGCGCAGAGACCCAGTACTTC. Translated, it gives CASSLEPSGGAETQYF. The V and J genes are TRBV11-2 and TRBJ2-5; 8 nucleotides align to TRBD1. CDR1 is SGHAT and CDR2 is FQNNGV in the germline V gene. The CDR3 is made up of 16 amino acids. The junction had 7 bases not matched to a gene; V was cut back by 0 bases and J by 4 bases.

The gene calls are TRBV10-3 and TRBJ2-7; 8 positions agree with TRBD1. The V gene's germline CDR1 is ENHRY and CDR2 SYGVKD. The trim removed 8 bases at V and 2 bases at J, leaving 5 bases unmatched. CDR3 size: 13 residues. The CDR3 nucleotides are TGTGCCATCCGGCAGGGGGCCCCCTACGAGCAGTACGTC. Protein sequence: CAIRQGAPYEQYV.

The CDR3 is CATRGSYGYTF. The CDR3 region has the DNA TGTGCCACCAGGGGGTCCTATGGCTACACCTTC. V and J are TRBV6-4 and TRBJ1-2, with 7 nucleotides matching TRBD1. Germline V lookup: CDR1 MRHNA, CDR2 SNTAGT. The CDR3 is 11 residues long. With 10 bases clipped from V and 4 bases from J, the junction kept 3 bases outside the gene matches.

The chain couples TRBV5-5 to TRBJ2-7; the match to TRBD1 covers 8 bases. CDR3 length equals 16 residues. CDR1 is SGHKS, CDR2 YYEKEE, per germline (reference sequence). V lost 3 bases to trimming and J lost 3 bases; unmatched junction nucleotides: 11. The CDR3 DNA follows: TGTGCCAGCAGCTCCCTCGGACAGGGAAACAACTACGAGCAGTACTTC. This gives the protein CASSSLGQGNNYEQYF.

V gene TRBV6-5 combines with J gene TRBJ2-1, with TRBD2 matching 7 bases. V was clipped by 4 bases and J by 2 bases; unmatched bases: 5. CDR1 and CDR2 (germline): MNHEY, SVGAGI. There are 15 residues in the CDR3. The DNA for the CDR3 is TGTGCCAGCAGTTCGGGGGGAAGGACCTACAATGAGCAGTTCTTC. The encoded protein is CASSSGGRTYNEQFF.

The chain couples TRBV7-2 to TRBJ2-7; D tentatively fits TRBD1 or TRBD2 (6 bases each). Germline-derived CDR1 and CDR2 are SGHTA and FQGNSA. The CDR3 covers 15 residues. V was trimmed by 1 base and J by 2 bases, leaving 12 bases between them. CDR3 amino acids: CASSLGWGATYEQYV. DNA for the CDR3: TGTGCCAGCAGCTTAGGGTGGGGGGCAACCTACGAGCAGTACGTC.

The genes are TRBV4-2 and TRBJ2-2, with a weak D call TRBD1 (5 bases). The germline V gene encodes CDR1 LGHNA and CDR2 YNFKEQ. The ends were cut back, 2 bases at V and 4 bases at J, with 8 bases in the middle. The CDR3 loop spans 14 amino acids. CDR3 DNA sequence: TGTGCCAGCAGCCAACGCAGGGTCACCGGGGAGCTGTTTTTT. It codes for CASSQRRVTGELFF.

The V and J genes are TRBV19 and TRBJ2-6; D gene uncertain. The CDR3 runs to 16 residues. Germline CDR1 reads LNHDA; CDR2 reads SQIVND (reference sequence). V lost 6 bases to trimming and J lost 4 bases, with 16 bases between them. This chain's CDR3 is CASSPYTGGGANVLTF. The CDR3 coding sequence is TGTGCCAGTAGCCCGTATACCGGTGGCGGGGCCAACGTCCTGACTTTC.

The V call is TRBV28, the J call TRBJ1-1; D may be TRBD1 (5 bases). The germline CDR1 and CDR2 sequences are MDHEN and SYDVKM. The CDR3 loop spans 14 amino acids. Deletions cut 7 bases from V and 4 bases from J, with 16 bases between. The CDR3 DNA follows: TGTGCCAGCATTCTTCTCCTTGACAGCACTGAAGCTTTCTTT. Translation: CASILLLDSTEAFF.

The rearrangement links TRBV4-2 to TRBJ2-5; 10 nucleotides align to TRBD2. CDR3 length: 16 residues. V was clipped by 1 base and J by 5 bases; unmatched bases: 7. Germline V lookup: CDR1 LGHNA, CDR2 YNFKEQ. The CDR3 DNA sequence: TGTGCCAGCAGCCAAGGACCCCTAGCGGGGGAGGAGACCCAGTACTTC. Translated, it gives CASSQGPLAGEETQYF.

V and J are TRBV2 and TRBJ1-6; TRBD1 might be the D (5 bases). V was trimmed by 1 base and J by 7 bases, leaving 11 bases between them. CDR1 and CDR2 from the germline V gene are SNHLY and FYNNEI. This CDR3 has 15 residues. The CDR3 here is CASSEGWGENSPLHF. CDR3 coding DNA: TGTGCCAGCAGTGAAGGTTGGGGGGAGAATTCACCCCTCCACTTT.

The sample holds one count of this clone. The rearrangement uses TRBV19 and TRBJ2-1; 13 bases line up with TRBD2. From germline, CDR1 is LNHDA and CDR2 SQIVND (reference sequence). The CDR3 spans 20 residues. V dropped 7 bases and J dropped 0; count of bases not matched to a gene: 15. CDR3 in amino acids: CASTERNPGLAGSSYNEQFF. The CDR3 DNA reads TGTGCCAGTACCGAAAGAAACCCGGGACTAGCGGGAAGCTCCTACAATGAGCAGTTCTTC.

The V and J genes are TRBV12-3 or TRBV12-4 and TRBJ2-4; D is uncertain. The V and J ends lost 4 bases and 8 bases respectively, with 6 bases between them. The CDR3 totals 11 residues. The CDR3 loop reads CASSSYHIQYF. Written as DNA, the CDR3 is TGTGCCAGCAGTTCGTACCACATTCAGTACTTC.

The chain couples TRBV5-4 to TRBJ2-3, with D tentatively TRBD2 (6 bases). Trimming shortened V by 7 bases and J by 5 bases, and 14 bases separated the two germline ends. The germline V gene has CDR1 SGHNT and CDR2 YYREEE (reference sequence). The CDR3 is made up of 13 amino acids. CDR3 in DNA: TGTGCCAGCTCTAGCGAAGATCTAGATACGCAGTATTTT. Translated, it gives CASSSEDLDTQYF.

The chain couples TRBV4-2 to TRBJ1-2; D gene unclear. CDR1 and CDR2 (germline): LGHNA, YNFKEQ. The CDR3 runs 14 residues. The germline V and J ends were trimmed by 5 bases and 1 base, with 11 bases remaining between them. CDR3 region: CASSNLDGNYGYTF. DNA for the CDR3: TGTGCCAGCAGCAACCTGGACGGTAACTATGGCTACACCTTC.

The rearrangement uses TRBV5-6 and TRBJ2-7; weak D call: TRBD1 (6 bases). Germline V gene lookup returns CDR1 SGHDT and CDR2 YYEEEE. V lost 4 bases, J lost 2 bases, and 16 bases lay in between. CDR3 length: 15 residues. The DNA for the CDR3 is TGTGCCAGCAGCATACAGGGAATGCGGACCTACGAGCAGTACTTC. Encoded protein: CASSIQGMRTYEQYF.

The chain combines TRBV5-1 with TRBJ1-4; D is unresolved. The CDR3 has 14 amino acids. Germline assignment: CDR1 SGHRS and CDR2 YFSETQ. The ends were cut back, 0 bases at V and 4 bases at J, with 7 bases in the middle. As DNA, the CDR3 is TGCGCCAGCAGCTTGGGGCCGAATAATGAAAAACTGTTTTTT. Protein product: CASSLGPNNEKLFF.

As for this clone: The same CDR3 arises from other DNA sequences in this sample as well. This sequence joins TRBV4-1 and TRBJ1-1, with D possibly matching TRBD1 (5 bases). Trimming removed 0 bases from V and 0 bases from J, with 11 bases in between. CDR1 and CDR2 (germline): MGHRA, YSYEKL. CDR3 size: 16 residues. The CDR3: CASSQDRGGMNTEAFF. Written as DNA, the CDR3 is TGCGCCAGCAGCCAAGATAGGGGTGGGATGAACACTGAAGCTTTCTTT.

This clone was observed a few times. This rearrangement joins TRBV10-3 to TRBJ1-1; D is uncertain. Germline CDR1 is ENHRY and CDR2 is SYGVKD. The V end lost 0 bases, the J end lost 1 base, and 6 bases lay between the germline ends. This CDR3 is built from 14 residues. The chain's CDR3 is CAISESGSNTEAFF. CDR3 sequence (DNA): TGTGCCATCAGTGAGTCGGGATCGAACACTGAAGCTTTCTTT.

The chain carries TRBV6-5 and TRBJ1-6, with D possibly TRBD1 on 5 matching bases. V was trimmed by 5 bases and J by 13 bases, leaving 18 bases between them. CDR3 length equals 14 residues. Germline assignment: CDR1 MNHEY and CDR2 SVGAGI. The CDR3 bases are TGTGCCAGCAGTACCGGGACCCCCGGGAACCCCCTCCACTTT. It specifies CASSTGTPGNPLHF.

The rearrangement joins TRBV1 to TRBJ2-7; TRBD2, as called in the table, went unchecked against the DNA. TRBV1 is a known pseudogene. The CDR3 contains 17 residues. CDR3 DNA: TGCACCAGCAGCCAGGGACTAGCGGGGGGTCCCTCCTACGAGCAGTACGTC. Protein: CTSSQGLAGGPSYEQYV.

The chain has TRBV19 and TRBJ2-3, with 11 bases identical to TRBD2. Germline CDR1 is LNHDA and CDR2 is SQIVND (reference sequence). V gave up 4 bases and J gave up 7 bases; unmatched junction bases: 4. This CDR3 has 14 amino acids. The CDR3 loop reads CASSSSGGAYTQYF. DNA for the CDR3: TGTGCCAGTAGTAGTAGCGGGGGGGCTTATACGCAGTATTTT. Full variable domain (rest looked up from reference TRBV19 and TRBJ2-3): DGGITQSPKYLFRKEGQNVTLSCEQNLNHDAMYWYRQDPGQGLRLIYYSQIVNDFQKGDIAEGYSVSREKKESFPLTVTSAQKNPTAFYLCASSSSGGAYTQYFGPGTRLTVL.

The CDR3 bases are TGTGCCACCAGCAAAAGACTAGCCCAAATGTTCCAAGAGACCCAGTACTTC. The encoded protein is CATSKRLAQMFQETQYF. This chain joins TRBV15 and TRBJ2-5, with 7 bases identical to TRBD2. CDR1 and CDR2 from the germline V gene are LNHNV and YYDKDF (reference sequence). The CDR3 sequence is 17 residues long. With V trimmed by 4 bases and J by 1 base, 12 bases remained unmatched.

In this sample, this clone turned up a few times. This chain joins TRBV25-1 and TRBJ2-7; possibly TRBD2 for D (7 bases). CDR1 MGHDK and CDR2 SYGVNS come from the germline V gene. The CDR3 is 12 amino acids. V dropped 10 bases and J dropped 3 bases, with 13 bases sitting between them. DNA for the CDR3: TGTGCCACCGGGGGGCGCATCTACGAGCAGTACTTC. The encoded protein is CATGGRIYEQYF.

The V call is TRBV6-5, the J call TRBJ1-1, with 7 positions matching TRBD1. Germline V gene lookup returns CDR1 MNHEY and CDR2 SVGAGI. This CDR3 region has 13 residues. The J segment lost 2 bases and the V segment lost 7 bases, leaving 4 bases of the junction unmatched. DNA for the CDR3: TGTGCCAGCACGCGACAGGGAAACACTGAAGCTTTCTTT. Translated: CASTRQGNTEAFF.

This clone has only one observation. This chain uses TRBV2 with TRBJ1-5; TRBD1 matches 7 bases. Germline V gene data show CDR1 as SNHLY and CDR2 as FYNNEI. The CDR3 covers 15 residues. Losses at the gene ends were 3 bases for V and 5 bases for J; bases not matched to a gene: 7. CDR3 protein: CASSDNRGVYQPQHF. The CDR3 coding sequence is TGTGCCAGCAGTGATAACAGGGGAGTGTATCAGCCCCAGCATTTT.

The chain uses TRBV20-1 and TRBJ1-3; D gene ambiguous. Germline-derived CDR1 and CDR2 are DFQATT and SNEGSKA (reference sequence). There are 11 residues in the CDR3. V was trimmed by 3 bases and J by 4 bases, leaving 4 bases between them. The CDR3 DNA follows: TGCAGTGCTAGTCCCGGAAACACCATATATTTT. Translation: CSASPGNTIYF.